A selection of T cell receptor beta chains follows, all from one sample in a study of cytomegalovirus exposure and HLA in healthy donors. Profiling relied on immunoSEQ multiplex PCR, and the TCRdb table lists in-frame clones only, not all of them. Of roughly 180,000 clones listed, 70% to 90% were seen once; the top ten hold almost 9.5%. Sequencing used PBMCs. These receptors came from a man aged 18 to 29 in good health and CMV-seropositive. Both conserved end residues are part of each CDR3. A D gene is named only where the DNA matches it firmly. For some rows the clone size is stated as once, few or many, or as a class when expanded; others skip it.

>.|.|TRBV6-6|TRBJ2-5
TGTGCCAGCAGTTACTCCCGTATCACTAGGAGCGAGACCCAGTACTTC
CASSYSRITRSETQYF
>.|.|TRBV7-6|TRBJ2-5
TGTGCCAGCAGCCCAGGGTTTTTGGAGACCCAGTACTTC
CASSPGFLETQYF
>TRBD1|.|TRBV6-6|TRBJ1-2
TGTGCCAGCAGTTACGATTCACAGGGGGGTGGTGGCTACACCTTC
CASSYDSQGGGGYTF
>.|.|TRBV15|TRBJ1-2
TGTGCCACCAGCAGAGATAGACCCGGATTACCTAGAGGCTACACCTTC
CATSRDRPGLPRGYTF
>TRBD1|.|TRBV11-2|TRBJ2-1
TGTGCCAGCAACACAGGACAGGACTCCTACAATGAGCAGTTCTTC
CASNTGQDSYNEQFF
>.|.|TRBV5-6|TRBJ2-1
TGTGCCAGCAGCTTGCCCACGAGTGGGGCAGGGCAGTTCTTC
CASSLPTSGAGQFF
>.|few|TRBV4-3|TRBJ2-1
TGCGCCAGCAGCCAAGATTGGGGCATCTCCTACAATGAGCAGTTCTTC
CASSQDWGISYNEQFF
>.|.|TRBV27|TRBJ2-1
TGTGCCAGCAGTTTTTGGGCGTCCCTGAACAATGAGCAGTTCTTC
CASSFWASLNNEQFF
>TRBD1|.|TRBV6-1|TRBJ2-7
TGTGCCAGCAGTACCGGGACAGGCTACGAGCAGTACTTC
CASSTGTGYEQYF
>.|.|TRBV27|TRBJ1-2
TGTGCCAGCAGTTTGCAGGGTAACTATGGCTACACCTTC
CASSLQGNYGYTF
>.|.|TRBV2|TRBJ1-1
TGTGCCAGCAGCGAAGAAAGGAGGACTGAAGCTTTCTTT
CASSEERRTEAFF